This entry concerns a single T cell receptor (beta chain). Its antigen is not known. Germline CDR1 MDHEN, CDR2 SYDVKM. This CDR3 is built from 11 residues. V was pared by 6 bases and J by 7 bases, with 9 bases between. 60 Vbeta and 13 Jbeta primers were used in PCR. The repertoire was sequenced with immunoSEQ multiplex PCR; TCRdb's copy has only in-frame clones and lacks some. The data show some 96,000 clones, around 73% seen once. The data belong to a study of cytomegalovirus exposure and HLA in healthy donors. Study-level findings and limits: Among the sequence variants, a highly shared cluster was likely an artifact of sequencing. A further, later analysis showed that HLA-associated TCR beta chains (compared with equally common others) were more clonally expanded.

The chain joins TRBV28 to TRBJ1-1; the D is unclear. Sequencing used PBMCs. The origin of this receptor is a woman aged 60-70 years in good health and CMV-seronegative. The CDR3 loop reads CASRYTNEAFF. The CDR3 DNA reads as TGTGCCAGCAGATATACAAATGAAGCTTTCTTT.